A selection of T cell receptor beta chains follows, all from one sample in a study of cytomegalovirus exposure and HLA in healthy donors. The assay was immunoSEQ multiplex PCR, and TCRdb's table has in-frame clones only and misses some. The sample has 150,000 to 200,000 clones; around 80% are singletons. Sample: PBMCs. These receptors were obtained from a woman under 40 in good health and CMV-seronegative. The CDR3 runs from the conserved cysteine through the conserved F or W. The D gene is left open where the match is weak. Size tells how often a clone was seen (once, few, many) or the class of an expanded clone, and some rows leave it out.

TRBV2,TRBJ2-7,few,-,TGTGCCAGCAGCGACTTTAGTGGAAACAAGCAGTACTTC,CASSDFSGNKQYF
TRBV5-1,TRBJ2-1,-,TRBD2,TGCGCCAGCAGCTTGGGTCTTGCGGGGGGGCCCTACAATGAGCAGTTCTTC,CASSLGLAGGPYNEQFF
TRBV9,TRBJ2-7,-,-,TGTGCCAGCAGCGTAGATAGGGGGTTCGGGGAGCAGTACTTC,CASSVDRGFGEQYF
TRBV7-6,TRBJ2-3,-,TRBD2,TGTGCCAGCAGCTTAGCGCTAGCGGGGGGCGCAGATACGCAGTATTTT,CASSLALAGGADTQYF
TRBV5-1,TRBJ2-3,-,TRBD2,TGCGCCAGCAGCATAAGTCCGAGACTAGCGATGGATACGCAGTATTTT,CASSISPRLAMDTQYF
TRBV4-3,TRBJ1-2,-,TRBD1,TGCGCCAGCAGCCAGGACAGGGGCATGTATGGCTACACCTTC,CASSQDRGMYGYTF
TRBV4-2,TRBJ2-7,-,-,TGTGCCAGCAGCCAAGGGTTGTGGGAACAGGGAACATCCTACGAGCAGTACTTC,CASSQGLWEQGTSYEQYF
TRBV6-5,TRBJ2-7,-,TRBD2,TGTGCCAGCAGTTACCGTAGCGGGAGAACGTCCTACGAGCAGTACTTC,CASSYRSGRTSYEQYF
TRBV7-9,TRBJ2-1,-,-,TGTGCCAGCAGCTTAGGAGGGGGTAGGAGGTCAGCGCAGTTCTTC,CASSLGGGRRSAQFF
TRBV19,TRBJ1-5,few,-,TGTGCCAGTAGTATCCTGATCCAGGGCAGTCAGCCCCAGCATTTT,CASSILIQGSQPQHF
TRBV10-3,TRBJ1-2,-,-,TGTGCCATCAGTGAGTGGGAGGGACGCTACACCTTC,CAISEWEGRYTF
TRBV9,TRBJ2-5,-,TRBD2,TGTGCCAGCAGCCCCGGGACTAGCGGTGAGACCCAGTACTTC,CASSPGTSGETQYF
TRBV2,TRBJ1-5,-,TRBD1,TGTGCCAGCAATGGGCAGGGGGCAGGGGGTCAGCCCCAGCATTTT,CASNGQGAGGQPQHF
TRBV10-3,TRBJ1-1,-,TRBD1,TGTGCCATCAGGGGGGGACAGGGGGACACTGAAGCTTTCTTT,CAIRGGQGDTEAFF
TRBV28,TRBJ2-2,-,TRBD1,TGTGCCAGCAGTTTCCGGGACAGGGGGCCCGGGGAGCTGTTTTTT,CASSFRDRGPGELFF
TRBV7-8,TRBJ1-2,-,TRBD1,TGTGCCAGCAGCTTAGCAGGACAGGTCCTTTATGGCTACACCTTC,CASSLAGQVLYGYTF
TRBV19,TRBJ2-3,-,-,TGTGCCAGTAGTATAGATTACAGGGAGTATACGCAGTATTTT,CASSIDYREYTQYF
TRBV9,TRBJ2-7,-,TRBD1,TGTGCCAGCAGTCAATACGTACAGGGGGCGGACGAGCAGTACTTC,CASSQYVQGADEQYF
TRBV5-1,TRBJ2-7,-,TRBD2,TGCGCCAGCAGGCAGTCAGCGGGGGAGGTCGCCGAGCAGTACTTC,CASRQSAGEVAEQYF
TRBV25-1,TRBJ2-1,-,TRBD2,TGTGCCAGCAGTGAATGGGCGGGAGAGAACAATGAGCAGTTCTTC,CASSEWAGENNEQFF
TRBV6-6,TRBJ2-7,-,TRBD1,TGTGCCAGCAGTCCCCGGGACAGGGTTCTCGAGCAGTACTTC,CASSPRDRVLEQYF
TRBV18,TRBJ1-1,-,TRBD1,TGTGCCAGCTCACCACGTCCGACAGGGGGCTTCGGGGCCACTGAAGCTTTCTTT,CASSPRPTGGFGATEAFF
TRBV30,TRBJ1-1,-,TRBD1,TGTGCCTGGAGTGTTCTAGGACAGGGGGCGGCTGAAGCTTTCTTT,CAWSVLGQGAAEAFF
TRBV19,TRBJ2-6,-,-,TGTGCCAGTAGAGAGGCTGGGGCCAACGTCCTGACTTTC,CASREAGANVLTF
TRBV6-1,TRBJ2-1,-,TRBD2,TGTGCCCGCGGGGCTAGCGGGAGCAATGAGCAGTTCTTC,CARGASGSNEQFF
TRBV9,TRBJ1-3,-,TRBD1,TGTGCCAGCAGCGTCCAGACAGGGGTGGGGGGAAACACCATATATTTT,CASSVQTGVGGNTIYF
TRBV7-2,TRBJ1-5,-,-,TGTGCCAGCAGCTCTCAGGGTAATCAGCCCCAGCATTTT,CASSSQGNQPQHF
TRBV6-1,TRBJ2-3,-,TRBD2,TGTGCCAGCAGGCGTACTAGCGAGAGCACAGATACGCAGTATTTT,CASRRTSESTDTQYF
TRBV29-1,TRBJ2-2,few,-,TGCAGCGTTGTGGTATTAAAAGCGGGACAGGACACCGGGGAGCTGTTTTTT,CSVVVLKAGQDTGELFF
TRBV10-3,TRBJ1-5,-,-,TGTGCCATCAGTGATCGGACAGAAGATCAGCCCCAGCATTTT,CAISDRTEDQPQHF
TRBV28,TRBJ2-3,-,-,TGTGCCAGTCACAGGAACACAGATACGCAGTATTTT,CASHRNTDTQYF
TRBV6-5,TRBJ2-3,few,-,TGTGCCAGCAGTTACCGGAGTAGCGGTTGGGATACGCAGTATTTT,CASSYRSSGWDTQYF
TRBV11-2,TRBJ1-5,-,TRBD1,TGTGCCAGCAGCTTAGGAGGGACAGGGAACAATCAGCCCCAGCATTTT,CASSLGGTGNNQPQHF
TRBV7-7,TRBJ2-1,-,-,TGTGCTAGCAGCCCCGGGACTCGTACCGGGGAGCAGTTCTTC,CASSPGTRTGEQFF
TRBV7-2,TRBJ2-7,-,TRBD1,TGTGCCAGCAGCTCGGGACAGAACTACGAGCAGTACTTC,CASSSGQNYEQYF
TRBV5-1,TRBJ2-5,-,-,TGCGCCAGCAGTTCCGACAGGTACGACCAAGAGACCCAGTACTTC,CASSSDRYDQETQYF
TRBV10-1,TRBJ2-1,-,-,TGCGCCAGCAGACAGCTGCACCTACCTGAGTTCTTC,CASRQLHLPEFF
TRBV28,TRBJ1-5,-,TRBD1,TGTGCCAGCAGGGACAGGGGAAATCAGCCCCAGCATTTT,CASRDRGNQPQHF
TRBV5-1,TRBJ2-6,-,-,TGCGCCAGCAGCTTGGGGGGCCCTGGGGCCAACGGCCTGACTTTC,CASSLGGPGANGLTF
TRBV7-6,TRBJ2-5,-,TRBD2,TGTGCCAGCAGCCCCCGGGGAGGGGAAGAGACCCAGTACTTC,CASSPRGGEETQYF
TRBV7-2,TRBJ1-5,-,-,TGTGCCAGCAGCTTAGAGGGGTCTCGCAATCAGCCCCAGCATTTT,CASSLEGSRNQPQHF
TRBV4-3,TRBJ2-3,few,TRBD2,TGCGCCAGCAGCCAACGCGGGAGTGCAGCAGATACGCAGTATTTT,CASSQRGSAADTQYF
TRBV19,TRBJ2-1,-,TRBD2,TGTGCCAGTAGCTATAGCGGGAGTCGTGGTTCGGGGAATGAGCAGTTCTTC,CASSYSGSRGSGNEQFF
TRBV4-3,TRBJ1-3,few,-,TGCGCCAGCAGCCCTTCTACGACAGTTACTGGAAACACCATATATTTT,CASSPSTTVTGNTIYF
TRBV6-5,TRBJ1-3,-,TRBD1,TGTGCCAGCAGTTCGACAGGGGACTACTCTGGAAACACCATATATTTT,CASSSTGDYSGNTIYF
TRBV28,TRBJ2-7,many,TRBD2,TGTGCCAGCAGTTTGGGGACTAGCGGAGAGCAGTACTTC,CASSLGTSGEQYF
TRBV4-2,TRBJ2-1,-,TRBD2,TGTGCCAGCAGCCAAGCTGCGGGGGGCCATCCTCACAATGAGCAGTTCTTC,CASSQAAGGHPHNEQFF
TRBV6-1,TRBJ1-4,-,TRBD1,TGTGCCAGCAGTGAACTGTGGACAGGGGGCGAAAAACTGTTTTTT,CASSELWTGGEKLFF
TRBV19,TRBJ1-5,-,-,TGTGCCAGTAGGGTTGGAGAGAGTACTAGCAATCAGCCCCAGCATTTT,CASRVGESTSNQPQHF
TRBV6-6,TRBJ2-7,-,-,TGTGCCAGCAGCTATGGGGGGGCTTCCTACGAGCAGTACTTC,CASSYGGASYEQYF
TRBV7-2,TRBJ2-3,-,TRBD2,TGTGCCAGCAGCTTACTGCACCTGACACTAGCGGGAGGGCGGGTTACGCAGTATTTT,CASSLLHLTLAGGRVTQYF
TRBV11-2,TRBJ1-2,once,-,TGTGCCAGCAGCTTAGACAGGGGAGTCATTGGCTACACCTTC,CASSLDRGVIGYTF
TRBV4-2,TRBJ2-1,-,TRBD2,TGTGCCAGCGGACCTATAGCGGGAGCTTGGTACAATGAGCAGTTCTTC,CASGPIAGAWYNEQFF